This TCR beta chain comes out of a study of cytotoxic CD8 clonotypes in ibrutinib-treated CLL (dated by TCRdb to about 2021). For the wider study: In this cohort, approximately 15 patients were treatment-naive and 11 to 12 were relapsed/refractory, while roughly 18 had unmutated IGHV. Longitudinal samples were obtainable from 26 of the 86 participants in the trial. On average, each sample had approximately 280,000 productive templates and more than 75,000 productive rearrangements. Response samples were obtained after a median of 12 months of treatment, with a range of roughly 6 to 36 months. Partial responses were observed in approximately 24 patients and complete responses in 2; after a median follow-up of roughly 62 months, remission was maintained in around 14 patients and progression was observed in some 12. Cryopreserved peripheral blood mononuclear cells were obtained prior to treatment, at the time of response, and at either disease progression or sustained remission. Every remission and progressive disease sample was obtained while ibrutinib was still being received by the patients.

The germline V gene specifies SGHRS as CDR1 and YFSETQ as CDR2. The CDR3 contains 15 residues, cysteine and phenylalanine counted. Only the CDR3 DNA is retained, 45 bases long and in frame from the first base. V lost 5 bases and J lost 6 bases; the stretch between them is 19 bases long. The sample's time point label, decoded: about eleven months on ibrutinib. For TCR beta library preparation, roughly 2 micrograms of genomic DNA was extracted from cryopreserved PBMCs. Longitudinal blood samples from CLL patients receiving ibrutinib monotherapy were subjected to high-throughput TCR beta sequencing. The patients took part in an open-label, single-center phase 2 trial of ibrutinib monotherapy. What the research found in general, with its limitations: Baseline clonality was found to be higher than that of age-matched healthy donors and was strongly correlated with circulating CD8+ T-cell counts. Clonality increased at ibrutinib response, stayed stable in sustained remission, and fell back toward baseline at progression. Public clonotypes were rare and either contracted or stayed stable during treatment, and the rise in clonality at ibrutinib response reflected the expansion of private clonotypes. Sampling times were not matched between sustained-remission and progressing patients, and lymph node repertoires were not studied.

On this clone: What this receptor recognizes is not known. Nothing much larger sits one base from this clone, and base qualities are not available.

The goal of deep resolution MiSeq sequencing was a depth between 1 in 1 million and 1 in 200,000 T cells, and coverage averaged 10x per clonotype. The immunoSEQ hsTCRB Kit was used to generate TCR beta libraries. The authors processed their data as follows. ImmunoSEQ Data Assistant and ImmunoSEQ Analyzer were used for data analysis, and V, D and J genes were assigned according to IMGT definitions. Clonality, which ranges from 0 to 1, was calculated as one minus the normalized Shannon entropy of productive rearrangement frequencies. Public clonotype analysis was restricted to overrepresented clonotypes comprising at least 0.05% of each patient's repertoire. Roughly 12 age-matched healthy donor repertoires from immuneACCESS were used as controls for clonality. TCRdb holds this immuneACCESS table with in-frame rearrangements only. Some clones are missing; in checked studies, unresolved V genes explain under half, and the rest has no known cause. For V, J and clone size, that table is used; D and trimming come from the DNA. Present in this sample are just over 200,000 clones, 70% to 75% of which were seen just once. In total, the top ten clones hold 5.5% to 7% of the sample.

The receptor comes from a human donor with chronic lymphocytic leukemia. The material sequenced was PBMCs, taken after 12 months of ibrutinib treatment. The V and J segments used are TRBV5-1 and TRBJ2-3; the best D guess is TRBD2, with 6 bases matching. CDR3 protein: CASSRGALGGDTQYF. In nucleotides, the sequence is TGCGCCAGCAGTCGCGGGGCCCTCGGGGGTGATACGCAGTATTTT.